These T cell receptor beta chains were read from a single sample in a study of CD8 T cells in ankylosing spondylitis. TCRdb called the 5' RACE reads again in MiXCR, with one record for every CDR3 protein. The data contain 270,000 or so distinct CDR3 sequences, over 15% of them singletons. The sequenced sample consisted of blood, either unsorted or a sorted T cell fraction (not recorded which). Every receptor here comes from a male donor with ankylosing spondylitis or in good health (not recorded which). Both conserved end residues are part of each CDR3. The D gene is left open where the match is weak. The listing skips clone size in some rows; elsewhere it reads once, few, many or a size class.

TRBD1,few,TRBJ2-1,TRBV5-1,TGCGCCAGCAGCGCTACAGGGGGCCCGGGCAATGAGCAGTTCTTC,CASSATGGPGNEQFF
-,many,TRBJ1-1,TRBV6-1,TGTGCCAGCACGCCAATGGGGCTGAACACTGAAGCTTTCTTT,CASTPMGLNTEAFF
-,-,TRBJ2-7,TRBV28,TGTGCCAGCAGGGCAGGGGATAACGAGCAGTACTTC,CASRAGDNEQYF
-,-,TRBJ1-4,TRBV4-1,TGCGCCAGCAGCCAAGATGAACGGCTTCTGTTTTTT,CASSQDERLLFF
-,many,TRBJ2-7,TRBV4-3,TGCGCCAGCAGCCAAGATCTCACTTTGGGGGAGCAGTACTTC,CASSQDLTLGEQYF
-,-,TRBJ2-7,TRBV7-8,TGTGCCAGCAGCTTAGTAGAAGACGAGCAGTACTTC,CASSLVEDEQYF
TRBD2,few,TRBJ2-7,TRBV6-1,TGTGCCAGCAGACTAGCGGGAGAGTACGAGCAGTACTTC,CASRLAGEYEQYF
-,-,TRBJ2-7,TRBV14,TGTGCCAGCAGTGGCAGCGGACTCCTCTACGAGCAGTACTTC,CASSGSGLLYEQYF
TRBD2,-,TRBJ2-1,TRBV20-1,TGCAGTGCTAGAGAGGCTAGCGGGAGCGATTTCTACAATGAGCAGTTCTTC,CSAREASGSDFYNEQFF
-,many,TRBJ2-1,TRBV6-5,TGTGCCAGCAGTTACGCCGGGGGTGAGCAGTTCTTC,CASSYAGGEQFF
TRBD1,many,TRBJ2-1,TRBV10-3,TGTGCCATCAGTTCCGGGACAGGGGGCTTCAATGAGCAGTTCTTC,CAISSGTGGFNEQFF
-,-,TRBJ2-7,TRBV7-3,TGTGCCAGCAGCCCCGCGCCAGCAGCCTCCTACGAGCAGTACTTC,CASSPAPAASYEQYF
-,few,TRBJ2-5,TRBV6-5,TGTGCCAGCACGCTAGAAGAGACCCAGTACTTC,CASTLEETQYF
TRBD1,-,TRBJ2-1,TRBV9,TGTGCCAGCAGCGCCCCCCGGGACAGGGTCTCCTACAATGAGCAGTTCTTC,CASSAPRDRVSYNEQFF
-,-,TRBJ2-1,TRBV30,TGTGCCTGGAGTGTACTGTCGAGGTTCTTC,CAWSVLSRFF
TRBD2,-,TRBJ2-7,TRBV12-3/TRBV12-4,TGTGCCAGCAGTTTAGGGACTAGCGGGGAAAGCAGCTCCTACGAGCAGTACTTC,CASSLGTSGESSSYEQYF
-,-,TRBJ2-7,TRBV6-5,TGTGCCAGCAGTTACTACGGGGGCCCCTACGAGCAGTACTTC,CASSYYGGPYEQYF
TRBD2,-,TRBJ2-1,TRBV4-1,TGCGCCAGCAGCAAGAGACTAGCGGGATACAATGAGCAGTTCTTC,CASSKRLAGYNEQFF
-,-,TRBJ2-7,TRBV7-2,TGTGCCAGCAGCCTCTCCTCGCTTACCTCCTACGAGCAGTACTTC,CASSLSSLTSYEQYF
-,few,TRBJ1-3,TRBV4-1,TGCGCCAGCAGCCATGGTACGACCCAATCTGGAAACACCATATATTTT,CASSHGTTQSGNTIYF
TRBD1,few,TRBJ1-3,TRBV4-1,TGCGCCAGCAGCCAGAACTACAGGGGGCTGGGAAACACCATATATTTT,CASSQNYRGLGNTIYF
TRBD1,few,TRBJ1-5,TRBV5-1,TGCGCCAGCAGCTTGGGGCCACAGGGGGTACGCAATCAGCCCCAGCATTTT,CASSLGPQGVRNQPQHF
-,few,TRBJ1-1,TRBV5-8,TGTGCCAGCAGCTTGGTGGGGTCGACTGAAGCTTTCTTT,CASSLVGSTEAFF
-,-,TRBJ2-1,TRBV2,TGTGCCAGCAGTGTATCCGGGATTCACGGCGATGAGCAGTTCTTC,CASSVSGIHGDEQFF
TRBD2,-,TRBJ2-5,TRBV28,TGTGCCAGCAGTTTCGGGACTAGCGGGAGGAGGGTATTGGAGACCCAGTACTTC,CASSFGTSGRRVLETQYF
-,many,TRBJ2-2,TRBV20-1,TGCAGTGCTAGAGTTCTGGCAGGGGTTCCGGGGGAGCTGTTTTTT,CSARVLAGVPGELFF
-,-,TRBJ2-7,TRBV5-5,TGTGCCAGCAGCTTGGCCAACTCCTACGAGCAGTACTTC,CASSLANSYEQYF
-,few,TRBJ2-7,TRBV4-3,TGCGCCAGCAGCCAAAACAGGCACTCCTACGAGCAGTACTTC,CASSQNRHSYEQYF
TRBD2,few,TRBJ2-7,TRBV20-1,TGCAGTGCCAGTCCGGCGGGAGCCTACGAGCAGTACTTC,CSASPAGAYEQYF
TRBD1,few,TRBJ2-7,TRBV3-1,TGTGCCAGCAGCCAGTGGGACAGCACCTACGAGCAGTACTTC,CASSQWDSTYEQYF
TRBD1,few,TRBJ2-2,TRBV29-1,TGCAGCGTTGAAGATGGGACAGGGCACCGGGAGCTGTTTTTT,CSVEDGTGHRELFF
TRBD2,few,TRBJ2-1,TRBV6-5,TGTGCCAGCAGTTATCGCGGGAGGGCCGATGAGCAGTTCTTC,CASSYRGRADEQFF
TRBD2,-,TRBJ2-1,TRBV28,TGTGCCAGCAGCAAGAGCGGGAGGGCCCCCTACAATGAGCAGTTCTTC,CASSKSGRAPYNEQFF
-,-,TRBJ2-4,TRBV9,TGTGCCAGCAGCGGAGGCCAGGACCTACGGAAGGACATTCAGTACTTC,CASSGGQDLRKDIQYF
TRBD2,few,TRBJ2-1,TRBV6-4,TGTGCCAGCAGTGCTCCGGGACTAGCTCCCTACAATGAGCAGTTCTTC,CASSAPGLAPYNEQFF
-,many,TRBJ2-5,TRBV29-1,TGCAGCGCCCCCCTAGGGTGGGGGCGAGAGACCCAGTACTTC,CSAPLGWGRETQYF
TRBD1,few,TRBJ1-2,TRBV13,TGTGCCAGCAGCTTAGTGACAGGGAAAATTGTGAGCTATGGCTACACCTTC,CASSLVTGKIVSYGYTF
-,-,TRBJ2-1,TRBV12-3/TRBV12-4,TGTGCCAGCAGTTACTTGGGCAGCCTCCGACCAGATGAGCAGTTCTTC,CASSYLGSLRPDEQFF
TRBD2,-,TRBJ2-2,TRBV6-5,TGTGCCAGCAGTTCGGGACTAGCGTCCGGGGAGCTGTTTTTT,CASSSGLASGELFF
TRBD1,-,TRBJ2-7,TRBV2,TGTGCCAGCAGTGAATGGGGACAGTTCTACGAGCAGTACTTC,CASSEWGQFYEQYF
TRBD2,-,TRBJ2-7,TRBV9,TGTGCCAGCAGCGTAGAGGGACTAGCGGGAGGGCCCTACGAGCAGTACTTC,CASSVEGLAGGPYEQYF
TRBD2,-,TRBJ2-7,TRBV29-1,TGCAGCGTCACGGGACTAGCGAACGAGCAGTACTTC,CSVTGLANEQYF
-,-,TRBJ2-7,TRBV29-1,TGCAGCGTTGAATTCGGGAACTCCTACGAGCAGTACTTC,CSVEFGNSYEQYF
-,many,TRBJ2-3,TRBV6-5,TGTGCCAGCAGTTACGTGGGTGGCGATACGCAGTATTTT,CASSYVGGDTQYF
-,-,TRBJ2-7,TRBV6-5,TGTGCCAGCAGTTACCCGGGTAGGGGCTCCGAGCAGTACTTC,CASSYPGRGSEQYF
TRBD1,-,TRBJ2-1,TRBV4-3,TGCGCCAGCAGCCAAGATCGGACAGGGCCAGGACAGGAGCAGTTCTTC,CASSQDRTGPGQEQFF
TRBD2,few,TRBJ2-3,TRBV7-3,TGTGCCAGCAGCTTAACCGGCGGGAGTCCGGATACGCAGTATTTT,CASSLTGGSPDTQYF
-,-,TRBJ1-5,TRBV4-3,TGCGCCAGCAGCCAAAGGCTCTCCGGGGGCAATCAGCCCCAGCATTTT,CASSQRLSGGNQPQHF
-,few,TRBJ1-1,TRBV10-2,TGCGCCAGCCGTATCGGCGCGGGGTCGTACACTGAAGCTTTCTTT,CASRIGAGSYTEAFF
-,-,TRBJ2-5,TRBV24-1,TGTGCCACCAGTGATTTCCTGACAGGAGAACAAGAGACCCAGTACTTC,CATSDFLTGEQETQYF
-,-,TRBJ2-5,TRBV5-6,TGTGCCAGCACCCCTAGGGACGAAGAGACCCAGTACTTC,CASTPRDEETQYF
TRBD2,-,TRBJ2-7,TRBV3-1,TGTGCCAGCAGCCAAGGGACTAGCGGGATCAACGAGCAGTACTTC,CASSQGTSGINEQYF
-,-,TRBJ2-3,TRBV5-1,TGCGCCAGCAGCTTGCACGGATCAGATACGCAGTATTTT,CASSLHGSDTQYF
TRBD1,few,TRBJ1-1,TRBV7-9,TGTGCCAGCAGCTTAGCGGGACAGGGGACTGAAGCTTTCTTT,CASSLAGQGTEAFF
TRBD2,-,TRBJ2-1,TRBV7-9,TGTGCCGGGGGGGAGCGGGACTCCTACAATGAGCAGTTCTTC,CAGGERDSYNEQFF
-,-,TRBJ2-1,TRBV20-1,TGCAGTGCTAGAGGGCCCCTTGGCCGAGGCTCCTACAATGAGCAGTTCTTC,CSARGPLGRGSYNEQFF
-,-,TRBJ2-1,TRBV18,TGTGCCAGCTCCCTGCTTAATCGCGGTGAGCAGTTCTTC,CASSLLNRGEQFF
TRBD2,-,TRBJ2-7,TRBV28,TGTGCCAGCAGGCTAGCGGGAGGGCGCTACGAGCAGTACTTC,CASRLAGGRYEQYF